The rows below give T cell receptor beta chains drawn from one sample of a study of blood T cell repertoires in COVID-19. Measured with immunoSEQ multiplex PCR; TCRdb has only the in-frame clones, and not every one. The table lists about 62,000 clones, roughly 90% of them singletons. The sequenced sample was peripheral blood. These receptors were collected from a human donor in a cohort sampled during active COVID-19. The CDR3 runs from the conserved cysteine through the conserved F or W. D genes are given only for firm matches. For some rows the clone size is stated as once, few or many, or as a class when expanded; others skip it.

V gene: TRBV3-1/TRBV3-2
D gene: .
J gene: TRBJ2-2
clone size: .
CDR3 DNA: TGTGCCAGCAGCCAATCCCCCGGGTCCGGGGAGCTGTTTTTT
CDR3 protein: CASSQSPGSGELFF

V gene: TRBV6-5
D gene: .
J gene: TRBJ2-6
clone size: .
CDR3 DNA: TGTGCCAGCAAATACGGAGGTACTGGGGCCAACGTCCTGACTTTC
CDR3 protein: CASKYGGTGANVLTF

V gene: TRBV29-1
D gene: .
J gene: TRBJ2-5
clone size: .
CDR3 DNA: TGCAGCGTTGAAGATCTGGAGGGGCCGGAGACCCAGTACTTC
CDR3 protein: CSVEDLEGPETQYF

V gene: TRBV7-8
D gene: TRBD1
J gene: TRBJ1-5
clone size: .
CDR3 DNA: TGTGCCAGCAGCAAGGGACAGGGGGCAGAAAGCAATCAGCCCCAGCATTTT
CDR3 protein: CASSKGQGAESNQPQHF

V gene: TRBV23-1
D gene: TRBD2
J gene: TRBJ2-1
clone size: .
CDR3 DNA: TGCGCCAGCAGTCAATCGGAAGGGGCTAGCGGGAGCGGGGACAATGAGCAGTTCTTC
CDR3 protein: CASSQSEGASGSGDNEQFF

V gene: TRBV12-3/TRBV12-4
D gene: .
J gene: TRBJ1-1
clone size: few
CDR3 DNA: TGTGCCAGCAGTCCTACAAGGGGCGAAGCTTTCTTT
CDR3 protein: CASSPTRGEAFF

V gene: TRBV5-1
D gene: .
J gene: TRBJ2-2
clone size: .
CDR3 DNA: TGCGCCAGCAGCTTACGACAGAGAAACACCGGGGAGCTGTTTTTT
CDR3 protein: CASSLRQRNTGELFF

V gene: TRBV5-3
D gene: .
J gene: TRBJ1-5
clone size: .
CDR3 DNA: TGTGCCAGAAGCTTGGCCGGGTTGGACGGGGGTAGCAATCAGCCCCAGCATTTT
CDR3 protein: CARSLAGLDGGSNQPQHF

V gene: TRBV5-6
D gene: .
J gene: TRBJ1-1
clone size: .
CDR3 DNA: TGTGCCAGCAGGGTTCGGGGGAACACTGAAGCTTTCTTT
CDR3 protein: CASRVRGNTEAFF

V gene: TRBV7-2
D gene: TRBD2
J gene: TRBJ2-3
clone size: .
CDR3 DNA: TGTGCCAGCAGCGCGACCCCGGAACTAGCGATTCGAGTAGATACGCAGTATTTT
CDR3 protein: CASSATPELAIRVDTQYF

V gene: TRBV5-1
D gene: .
J gene: TRBJ2-5
clone size: .
CDR3 DNA: TGCGCCAGCAGTGTGGAGGTACGGGAAGAGACCCAGTACTTC
CDR3 protein: CASSVEVREETQYF

V gene: TRBV12-3/TRBV12-4
D gene: .
J gene: TRBJ2-1
clone size: .
CDR3 DNA: TGTGCCAGCAATCAGGAAGGTAATGAGCAGTTCTTC
CDR3 protein: CASNQEGNEQFF

V gene: TRBV5-1
D gene: .
J gene: TRBJ2-7
clone size: few
CDR3 DNA: TGCGCCAGCAGCTTGAGCGGAATTACCTACGAGCAGTACTTC
CDR3 protein: CASSLSGITYEQYF

V gene: TRBV6-2/TRBV6-3
D gene: .
J gene: TRBJ1-5
clone size: .
CDR3 DNA: TGTGCCAGCAGCCTCCCCTATAACCTATATCTCAATCAGCCCCAGCATTTT
CDR3 protein: CASSLPYNLYLNQPQHF

V gene: TRBV12-3/TRBV12-4
D gene: TRBD1
J gene: TRBJ1-5
clone size: few
CDR3 DNA: TGTGCCAGCAGCCCGGACAGGCTGGAGCCCCAGCATTTT
CDR3 protein: CASSPDRLEPQHF

V gene: TRBV7-6
D gene: .
J gene: TRBJ2-1
clone size: once
CDR3 DNA: TGTGCCAGCAGCCCAAAGTGGGGGGACTACAATGAGCAGTTCTTC
CDR3 protein: CASSPKWGDYNEQFF

V gene: TRBV19
D gene: TRBD1
J gene: TRBJ2-2
clone size: .
CDR3 DNA: TGTGCCAGTAATGAAGGGACAGTTAACACCGGGGAGCTGTTTTTT
CDR3 protein: CASNEGTVNTGELFF

V gene: TRBV9
D gene: TRBD2
J gene: TRBJ2-3
clone size: once
CDR3 DNA: TGTGCCAGCAGCGAGCGGACTAGCGGCACAGATACGCAGTATTTT
CDR3 protein: CASSERTSGTDTQYF

V gene: TRBV7-9
D gene: TRBD1
J gene: TRBJ1-1
clone size: .
CDR3 DNA: TGTGCCAGCAGCCTACTACAGGGGAAGAACACTGAAGCTTTCTTT
CDR3 protein: CASSLLQGKNTEAFF

V gene: TRBV4-1
D gene: .
J gene: TRBJ1-5
clone size: few
CDR3 DNA: TGCGCCAGCAGCCAAGAAGATCTACAGCCCCAGCATTTT
CDR3 protein: CASSQEDLQPQHF